This T cell receptor beta chain was sequenced during a study of cytomegalovirus exposure and HLA in healthy donors. Study results and caveats: In vitro experiments confirmed that three CMV-associated chains were specific for CMV antigens. Reports indicated that the classifier achieved high specificity and sensitivity in diagnosing cytomegalovirus status.

PCR primers comprised 60 Vbeta and 13 Jbeta primers. Profiled with immunoSEQ multiplex PCR; TCRdb holds only in-frame clones, not every one. This table has some 99,000 clones, under 85% appearing once. Trimming took 5 bases from V and 2 from J; bases not matched to a gene: 8. This CDR3 is built from 15 residues. Germline V gene data show CDR1 as SNHLY and CDR2 as FYNNEI. The table lists this clone with a count of one. Its specificity is unknown. This rearrangement joins TRBV2 to TRBJ2-7; 8 bases line up with TRBD1. Sequences were obtained from PBMCs. This clonotype was obtained from a woman between 45 and 60 years old in good health and CMV-seropositive. CDR3 sequence (DNA): TGTGCCAGCAGTACTGGGACAGGACTAACCTACGAGCAGTACTTC. As protein: CASSTGTGLTYEQYF.